This T cell receptor beta chain was profiled in a study of T cell responses to AZD1222 COVID-19 vaccine. Repertoires were generated with immunoSEQ multiplex PCR, while TCRdb's copy carries only in-frame clones and drops some. The repertoire holds about 130,000 clones, with about four fifths as singletons. V was pared by 2 bases and J by 6 bases, with 10 bases of the junction left unmatched. Germline assignment: CDR1 SGHVS and CDR2 FNYEAQ. The CDR3 totals 17 residues. The sample consisted of peripheral blood, taken on day 0 of AZD1222 vaccination. The source of this sequence is an adult in good health. This sequence joins TRBV7-6 and TRBJ1-5, with TRBD1 matching over 10 bases. CDR3 in DNA: TGTGCCAGCAGCTTAAAGGGGGCCGGACAGGGGGGTCAGCCCCAGCATTTT. It yields the protein CASSLKGAGQGGQPQHF.